The 6 T cell receptor beta chains below come from one sample, sequenced in a study of T cell repertoires in cytomegalovirus infection. One entry per CDR3 protein results from TCRdb running MiXCR on the reads. The repertoire holds tens of thousands of distinct CDR3 sequences, with about 4% as singletons. The sequenced sample was PBMCs. The receptors stem from a human donor in good health (CMV status not recorded). Some clones in this sample may be carry-over from other donors' samples.

At least ten counts were recorded for this clonotype. This rearrangement joins TRBV7-2 to TRBJ1-1, with 7 bases lining up with TRBD1. This CDR3 is 15 amino acids long. Germline values: CDR1 SGHTA, CDR2 FQGNSA. Unmatched junction bases numbered 6, after V lost 5 bases and J lost 0 bases. The CDR3 reads CASSTATGLNTEAFF. The CDR3 bases are TGTGCCAGCAGCACGGCGACAGGGTTGAACACTGAAGCTTTCTTT.

This clonotype was seen ten or more times. The chain combines TRBV10-3 with TRBJ1-5, with D tentatively TRBD1 (5 bases). The V end was cut by 4 bases, the J end by 9 bases, with 13 bases between. This CDR3 has 13 residues. The germline gives CDR1 ENHRY, CDR2 SYGVKD. The CDR3 sequence is CAISVDSGSPQHF. CDR3 sequence (DNA): TGTGCCATCAGTGTCGACAGTGGCTCGCCCCAGCATTTT.

The J gene is TRBJ2-1, the V gene TRBV11-2, with D possibly matching TRBD2 (6 bases). Germline CDR1 and CDR2: SGHAT and FQNNGV. The CDR3 is made up of 14 amino acids. The V end lost 2 bases, the J end lost 8 bases, and 13 bases lay between the germline ends. CDR3 sequence (DNA): TGTGCCAGCAGCTTAATCTTTAGCGGCGATGAGCAGTTCTTC. It yields the protein CASSLIFSGDEQFF.

The sample holds a few counts of this clonotype. The chain employs TRBV10-3 and TRBJ2-3; no reliable D call. Trimming removed 0 bases from V and 0 bases from J, with 4 bases in between. Germline lookup yields CDR1 ENHRY and CDR2 SYGVKD. The CDR3 consists of 14 residues. CDR3 sequence (DNA): TGTGCCATCAGTGAGTCGGCAAGCACAGATACGCAGTATTTT. Translating it yields CAISESASTDTQYF.

This clonotype occurred many times. The chain joins TRBV7-2 to TRBJ1-2; D not resolved. V was shortened by 0 bases and J by 6 bases, with 8 bases between the two germline ends. The CDR3 has 13 residues. Germline V gives CDR1 SGHTA, CDR2 FQGNSA. The CDR3 sequence is CASSLARADGYTF. The CDR3 DNA is TGTGCCAGCAGCTTAGCGCGAGCAGATGGCTACACCTTC.

This clonotype occurred many times. The CDR3 DNA is TGTGCCAGCAGTTTGGACCGCCCACTCTATGGCTACACCTTC. As protein: CASSLDRPLYGYTF. The chain employs TRBV28 and TRBJ1-2; D is ambiguous. The germline V and J ends were trimmed by 3 bases and 4 bases, with 12 bases remaining between them. CDR1 and CDR2 from the germline V gene are MDHEN and SYDVKM. The CDR3 totals 14 residues.